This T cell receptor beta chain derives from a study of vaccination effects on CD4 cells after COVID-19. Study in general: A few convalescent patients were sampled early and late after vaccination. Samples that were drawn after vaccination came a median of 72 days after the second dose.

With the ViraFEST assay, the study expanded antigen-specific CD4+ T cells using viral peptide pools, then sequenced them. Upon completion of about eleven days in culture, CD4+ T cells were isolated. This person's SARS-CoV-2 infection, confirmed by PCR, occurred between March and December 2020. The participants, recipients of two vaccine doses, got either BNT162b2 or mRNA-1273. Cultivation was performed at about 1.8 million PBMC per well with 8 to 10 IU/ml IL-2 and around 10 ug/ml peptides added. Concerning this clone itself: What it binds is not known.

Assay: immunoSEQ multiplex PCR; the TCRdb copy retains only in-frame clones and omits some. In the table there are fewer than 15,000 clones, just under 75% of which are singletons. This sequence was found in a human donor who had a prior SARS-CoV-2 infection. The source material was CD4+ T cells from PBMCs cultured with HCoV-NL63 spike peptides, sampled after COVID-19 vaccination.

The CDR3 region has the DNA TGTGCCAGCAGCCAAATCTGGACTAGCGGGGGGGATACCGGGGAGCTGTTTTTT. Its protein product is CASSQIWTSGGDTGELFF. The chain recombines TRBV3-1 (or the pseudogene TRBV3-2) with TRBJ2-2; 15 bases fit TRBD2. This CDR3 has 18 residues. V shed 2 bases and J 5 bases; nucleotides not matched to a gene: 6. Germline lookup yields CDR1 LGHDT and CDR2 YNNKEL (reference sequence).